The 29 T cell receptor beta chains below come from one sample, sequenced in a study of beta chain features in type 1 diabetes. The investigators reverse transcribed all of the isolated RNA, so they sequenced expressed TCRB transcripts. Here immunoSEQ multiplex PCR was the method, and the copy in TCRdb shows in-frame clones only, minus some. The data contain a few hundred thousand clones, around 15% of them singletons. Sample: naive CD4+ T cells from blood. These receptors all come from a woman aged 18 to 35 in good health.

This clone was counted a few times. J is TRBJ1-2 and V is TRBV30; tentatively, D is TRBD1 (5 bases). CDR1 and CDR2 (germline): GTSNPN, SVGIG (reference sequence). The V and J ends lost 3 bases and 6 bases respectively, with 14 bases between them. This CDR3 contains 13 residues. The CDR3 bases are TGTGCCTGGAGATGGGGGGGAATCGATGGCTACACCTTC. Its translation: CAWRWGGIDGYTF.

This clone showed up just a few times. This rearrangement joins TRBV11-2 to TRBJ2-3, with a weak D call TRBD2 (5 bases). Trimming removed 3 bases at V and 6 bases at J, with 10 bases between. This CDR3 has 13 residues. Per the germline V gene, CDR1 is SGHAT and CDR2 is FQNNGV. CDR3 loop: CASSLARVDTQYF. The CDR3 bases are TGTGCCAGCAGCTTGGCGAGGGTGGATACGCAGTATTTT.

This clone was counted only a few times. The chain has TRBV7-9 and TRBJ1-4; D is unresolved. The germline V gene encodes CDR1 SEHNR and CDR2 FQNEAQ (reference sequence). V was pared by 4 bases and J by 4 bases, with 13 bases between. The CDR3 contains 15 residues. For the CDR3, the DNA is TGTGCCAGCAGCTCCCTAGGCGGTTATAATGAAAAACTGTTTTTT. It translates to CASSSLGGYNEKLFF.

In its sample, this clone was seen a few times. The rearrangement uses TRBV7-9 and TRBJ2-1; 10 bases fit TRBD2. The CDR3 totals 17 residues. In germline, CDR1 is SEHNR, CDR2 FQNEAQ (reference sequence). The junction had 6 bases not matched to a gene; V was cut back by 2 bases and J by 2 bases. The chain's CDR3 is CASSLQHTSGTYNEQFF. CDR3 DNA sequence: TGTGCCAGCAGCTTACAGCACACTAGCGGGACCTACAATGAGCAGTTCTTC.

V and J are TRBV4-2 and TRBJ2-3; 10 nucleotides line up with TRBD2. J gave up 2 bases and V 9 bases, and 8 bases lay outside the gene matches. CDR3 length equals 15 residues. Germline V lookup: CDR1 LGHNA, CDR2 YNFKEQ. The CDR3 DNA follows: TGTGCCAGTGGCCAAGCGGGAGGGCCCACAGATACGCAGTATTTT. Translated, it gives CASGQAGGPTDTQYF.

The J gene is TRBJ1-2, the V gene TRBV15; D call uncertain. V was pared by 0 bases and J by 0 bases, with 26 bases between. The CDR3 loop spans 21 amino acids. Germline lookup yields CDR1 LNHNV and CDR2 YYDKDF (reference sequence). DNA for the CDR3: TGTGCCACCAGCAGAGATCGTGTATTAGGATCAGGTGTAACCCCTAACTATGGCTACACCTTC. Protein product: CATSRDRVLGSGVTPNYGYTF.

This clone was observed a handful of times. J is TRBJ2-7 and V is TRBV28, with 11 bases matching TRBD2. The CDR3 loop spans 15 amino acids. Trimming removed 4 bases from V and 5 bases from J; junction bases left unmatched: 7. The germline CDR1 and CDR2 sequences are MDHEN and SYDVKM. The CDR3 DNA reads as TGTGCCAGCAGTTCTCTAGCGGGAGGAGTCCACGAGCAGTACTTC. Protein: CASSSLAGGVHEQYF.

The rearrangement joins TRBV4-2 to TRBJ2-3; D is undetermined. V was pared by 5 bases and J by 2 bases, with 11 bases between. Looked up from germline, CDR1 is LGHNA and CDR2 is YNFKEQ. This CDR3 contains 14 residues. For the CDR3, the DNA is TGTGCCAGCAGCTACTCCGAAGACACAGATACGCAGTATTTT. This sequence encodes CASSYSEDTDTQYF.

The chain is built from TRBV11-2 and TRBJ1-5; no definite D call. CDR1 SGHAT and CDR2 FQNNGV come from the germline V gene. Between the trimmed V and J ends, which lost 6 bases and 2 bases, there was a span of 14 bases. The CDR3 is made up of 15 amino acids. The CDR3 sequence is CASSRGPQRNQPQHF. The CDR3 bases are TGTGCCAGCAGTCGCGGGCCTCAACGCAATCAGCCCCAGCATTTT.

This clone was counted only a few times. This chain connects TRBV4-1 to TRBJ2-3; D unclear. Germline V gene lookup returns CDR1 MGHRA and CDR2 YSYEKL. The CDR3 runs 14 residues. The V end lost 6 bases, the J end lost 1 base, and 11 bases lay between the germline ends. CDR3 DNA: TGCGCCAGCAGGCTACGAGAGGGCACAGATACGCAGTATTTT. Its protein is CASRLREGTDTQYF.

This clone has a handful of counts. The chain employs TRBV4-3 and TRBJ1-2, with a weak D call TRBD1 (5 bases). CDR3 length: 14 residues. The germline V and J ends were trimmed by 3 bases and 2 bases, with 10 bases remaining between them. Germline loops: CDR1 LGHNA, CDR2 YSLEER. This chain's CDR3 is CASSQGGRNYGYTF. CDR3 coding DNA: TGCGCCAGCAGCCAGGGGGGACGGAACTATGGCTACACCTTC.

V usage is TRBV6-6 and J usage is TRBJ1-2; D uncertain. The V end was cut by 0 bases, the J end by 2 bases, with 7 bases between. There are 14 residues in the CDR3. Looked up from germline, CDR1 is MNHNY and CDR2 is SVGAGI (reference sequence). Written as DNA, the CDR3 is TGTGCCAGCAGTTACTCGGGAGTAAACTATGGCTACACCTTC. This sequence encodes CASSYSGVNYGYTF.

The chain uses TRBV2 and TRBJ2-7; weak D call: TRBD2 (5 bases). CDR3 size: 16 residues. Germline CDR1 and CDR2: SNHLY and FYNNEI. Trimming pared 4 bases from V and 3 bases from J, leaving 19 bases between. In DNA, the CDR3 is TGTGCCAGCAGTGGCCGTCGTGGGTCTAGCTACTACGAGCAGTACTTC. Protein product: CASSGRRGSSYYEQYF.

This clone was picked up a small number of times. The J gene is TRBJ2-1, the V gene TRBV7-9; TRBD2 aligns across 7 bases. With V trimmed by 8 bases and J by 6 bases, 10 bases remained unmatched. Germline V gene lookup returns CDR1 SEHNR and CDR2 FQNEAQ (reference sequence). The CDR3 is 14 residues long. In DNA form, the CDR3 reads TGTGCCAGCCTGTATGCGGGCGGGAGCAATGAGCAGTTCTTC. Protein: CASLYAGGSNEQFF.

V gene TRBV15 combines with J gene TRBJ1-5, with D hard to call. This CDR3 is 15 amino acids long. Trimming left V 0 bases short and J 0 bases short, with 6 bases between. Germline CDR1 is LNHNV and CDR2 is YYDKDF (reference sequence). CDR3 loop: CATSRDRYSNQPQHF. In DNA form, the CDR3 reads TGTGCCACCAGCAGAGACAGGTATAGCAATCAGCCCCAGCATTTT.

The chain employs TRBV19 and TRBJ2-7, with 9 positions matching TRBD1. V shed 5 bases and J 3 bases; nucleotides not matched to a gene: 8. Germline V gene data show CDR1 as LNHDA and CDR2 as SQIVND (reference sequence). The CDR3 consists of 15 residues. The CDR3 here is CASSVEQGAHYEQYF. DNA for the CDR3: TGTGCCAGTAGTGTGGAACAGGGGGCCCACTACGAGCAGTACTTC. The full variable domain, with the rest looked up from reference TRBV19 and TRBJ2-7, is DGGITQSPKYLFRKEGQNVTLSCEQNLNHDAMYWYRQDPGQGLRLIYYSQIVNDFQKGDIAEGYSVSREKKESFPLTVTSAQKNPTAFYLCASSVEQGAHYEQYFGPGTRLTVT.

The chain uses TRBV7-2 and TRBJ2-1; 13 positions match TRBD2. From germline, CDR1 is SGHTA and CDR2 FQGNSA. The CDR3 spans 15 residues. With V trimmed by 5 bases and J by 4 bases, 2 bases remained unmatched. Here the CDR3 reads CASSPGLAGYNEQFF. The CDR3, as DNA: TGTGCCAGCAGCCCGGGACTAGCGGGGTACAATGAGCAGTTCTTC.

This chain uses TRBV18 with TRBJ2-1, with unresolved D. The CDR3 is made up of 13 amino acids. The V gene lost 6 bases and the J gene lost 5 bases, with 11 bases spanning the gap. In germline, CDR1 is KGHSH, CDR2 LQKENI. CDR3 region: CASSSVENNEQFF. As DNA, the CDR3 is TGTGCCAGCTCCTCCGTGGAGAACAATGAGCAGTTCTTC.

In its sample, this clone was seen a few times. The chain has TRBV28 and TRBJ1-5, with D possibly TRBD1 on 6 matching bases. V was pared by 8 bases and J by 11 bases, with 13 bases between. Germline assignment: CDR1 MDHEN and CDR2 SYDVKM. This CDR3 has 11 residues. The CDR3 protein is CASRGAPAQHF. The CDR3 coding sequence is TGTGCCAGCCGGGGGGCCCCAGCCCAGCATTTT. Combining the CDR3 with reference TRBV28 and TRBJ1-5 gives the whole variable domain DVKVTQSSRYLVKRTGEKVFLECVQDMDHENMFWYRQDPGLGLRLIYFSYDVKMKEKGDIPEGYSVSREKKERFSLILESASTNQTSMYLCASRGAPAQHFGDGTRLSIL.

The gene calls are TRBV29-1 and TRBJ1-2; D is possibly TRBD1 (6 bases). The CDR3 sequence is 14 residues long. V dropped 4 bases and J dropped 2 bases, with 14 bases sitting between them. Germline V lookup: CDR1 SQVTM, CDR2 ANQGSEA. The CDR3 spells CSVVPDRLNYGYTF. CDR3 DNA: TGCAGCGTTGTACCGGACAGACTGAACTATGGCTACACCTTC.

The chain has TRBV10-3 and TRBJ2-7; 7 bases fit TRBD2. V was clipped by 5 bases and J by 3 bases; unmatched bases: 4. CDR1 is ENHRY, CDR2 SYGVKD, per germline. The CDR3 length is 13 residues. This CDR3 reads CAISSGKFYEQYF. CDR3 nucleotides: TGTGCCATCAGTAGCGGGAAGTTCTACGAGCAGTACTTC.

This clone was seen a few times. As DNA, the CDR3 is TGTGCCAGCAACCGCCAGTTGGGACAGGGCTCTGGCTACACCTTC. Its translation: CASNRQLGQGSGYTF. The J gene is TRBJ1-2, the V gene TRBV5-4, with 9 bases matching TRBD1. Germline assignment: CDR1 SGHNT and CDR2 YYREEE (reference sequence). Germline trimming cut 6 bases from V and 7 bases from J; bases unmatched to any gene: 13. The CDR3 is 15 residues long.

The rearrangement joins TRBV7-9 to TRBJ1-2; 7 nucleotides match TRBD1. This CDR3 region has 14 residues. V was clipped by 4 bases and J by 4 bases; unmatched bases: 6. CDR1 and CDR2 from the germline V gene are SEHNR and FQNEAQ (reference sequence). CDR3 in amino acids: CASSSDRASYGYTF. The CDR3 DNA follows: TGTGCCAGCAGCTCCGACAGGGCAAGCTATGGCTACACCTTC.

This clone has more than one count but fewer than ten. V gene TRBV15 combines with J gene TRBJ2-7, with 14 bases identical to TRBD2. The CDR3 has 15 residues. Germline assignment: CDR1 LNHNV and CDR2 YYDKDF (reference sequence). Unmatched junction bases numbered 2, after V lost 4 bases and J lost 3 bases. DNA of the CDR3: TGTGCCACCAGCATGACTAGCGGGAGGGTCTACGAGCAGTACTTC. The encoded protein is CATSMTSGRVYEQYF.

Here the CDR3 reads CASSSGPGTQYF. CDR3 DNA sequence: TGCGCCAGCAGCTCTGGCCCGGGGACCCAGTACTTC. The rearrangement links TRBV5-1 to TRBJ2-5, with D uncertain. CDR3 length equals 12 residues. The germline V gene has CDR1 SGHRS and CDR2 YFSETQ. The V and J ends lost 3 bases and 7 bases respectively, with 10 bases between them.

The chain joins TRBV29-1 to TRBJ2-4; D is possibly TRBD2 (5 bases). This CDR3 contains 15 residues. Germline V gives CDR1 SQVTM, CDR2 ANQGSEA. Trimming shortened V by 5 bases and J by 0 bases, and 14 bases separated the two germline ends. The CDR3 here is CSVWTDSLAKNIQYF. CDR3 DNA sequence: TGCAGCGTTTGGACGGACTCTTTAGCCAAAAACATTCAGTACTTC.

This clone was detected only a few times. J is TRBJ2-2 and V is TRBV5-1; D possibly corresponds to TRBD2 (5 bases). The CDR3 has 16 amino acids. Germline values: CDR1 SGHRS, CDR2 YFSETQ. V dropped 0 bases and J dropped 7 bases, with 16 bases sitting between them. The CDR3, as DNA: TGCGCCAGCAGCTTGGTTTTACGGGCAGCGGTCGGGGAGCTGTTTTTT. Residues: CASSLVLRAAVGELFF.

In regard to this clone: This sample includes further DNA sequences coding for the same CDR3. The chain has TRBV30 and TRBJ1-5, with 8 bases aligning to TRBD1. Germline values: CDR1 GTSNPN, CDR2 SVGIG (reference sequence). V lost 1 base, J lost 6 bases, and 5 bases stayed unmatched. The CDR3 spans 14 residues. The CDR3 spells CAWSGQGAGQPQHF. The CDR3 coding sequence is TGTGCCTGGAGTGGGCAGGGGGCTGGTCAGCCCCAGCATTTT.

The CDR3 region is CASSISGALQETQYF. The CDR3 DNA reads TGCGCCAGCAGCATTAGCGGGGCTCTACAAGAGACCCAGTACTTC. This sequence joins TRBV5-1 and TRBJ2-5; 8 nucleotides align to TRBD2. Germline values: CDR1 SGHRS, CDR2 YFSETQ. V lost 4 bases to trimming and J lost 2 bases; unmatched junction nucleotides: 7. This CDR3 is built from 15 residues.